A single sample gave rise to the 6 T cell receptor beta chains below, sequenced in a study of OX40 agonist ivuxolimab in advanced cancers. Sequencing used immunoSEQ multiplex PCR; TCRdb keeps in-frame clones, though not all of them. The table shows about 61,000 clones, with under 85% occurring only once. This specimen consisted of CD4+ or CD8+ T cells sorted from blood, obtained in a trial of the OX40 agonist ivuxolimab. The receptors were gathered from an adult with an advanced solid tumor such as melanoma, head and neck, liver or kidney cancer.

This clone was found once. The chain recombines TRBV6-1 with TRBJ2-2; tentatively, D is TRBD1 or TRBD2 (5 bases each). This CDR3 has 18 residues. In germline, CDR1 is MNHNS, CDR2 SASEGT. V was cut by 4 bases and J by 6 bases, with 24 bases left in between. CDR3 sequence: CASSVLSPGPVHSGELFF. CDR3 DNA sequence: TGTGCCAGCAGTGTATTATCCCCGGGACCAGTACATTCCGGGGAGCTGTTTTTT.

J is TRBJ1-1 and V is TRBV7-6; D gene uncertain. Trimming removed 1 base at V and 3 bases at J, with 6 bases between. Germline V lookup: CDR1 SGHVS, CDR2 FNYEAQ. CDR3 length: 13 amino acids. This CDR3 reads CASSLERHTEAFF. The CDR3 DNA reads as TGTGCCAGCAGCTTAGAGAGGCACACTGAAGCTTTCTTT.

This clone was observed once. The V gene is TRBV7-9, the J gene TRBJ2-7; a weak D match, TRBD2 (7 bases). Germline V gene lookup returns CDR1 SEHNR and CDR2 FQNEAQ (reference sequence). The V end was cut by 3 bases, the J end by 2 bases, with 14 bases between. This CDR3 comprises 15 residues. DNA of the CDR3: TGTGCCAGCAGCTTGCGAGGGGAGGGGGCCTACGAGCAGTACTTC. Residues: CASSLRGEGAYEQYF.

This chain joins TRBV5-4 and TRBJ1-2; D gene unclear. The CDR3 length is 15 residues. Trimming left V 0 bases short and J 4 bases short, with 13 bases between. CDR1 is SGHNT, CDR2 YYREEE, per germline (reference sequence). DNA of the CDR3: TGTGCCAGCAGCTTGGCCGGTCGGGTAACCTATGGCTACACCTTC. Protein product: CASSLAGRVTYGYTF.

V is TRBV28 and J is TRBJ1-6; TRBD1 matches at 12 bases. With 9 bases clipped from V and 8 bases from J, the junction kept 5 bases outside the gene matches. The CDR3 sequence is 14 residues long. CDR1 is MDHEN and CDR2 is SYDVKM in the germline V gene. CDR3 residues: CASFRDRGHSPLHF. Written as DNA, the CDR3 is TGTGCCAGTTTCCGGGACAGGGGGCATTCACCCCTCCACTTT.

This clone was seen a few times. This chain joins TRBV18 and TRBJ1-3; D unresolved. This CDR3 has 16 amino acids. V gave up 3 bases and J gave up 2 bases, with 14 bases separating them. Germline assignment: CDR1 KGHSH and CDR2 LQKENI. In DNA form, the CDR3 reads TGTGCCAGCTCACCCGCCGCTTCCGGAACTGGAAACACCATATATTTT. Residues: CASSPAASGTGNTIYF.